These T cell receptor beta chains were read from a single sample in a study of T-cell reconstitution after alpha-beta-depleted transplantation in children. TCRdb reanalysed the PCR reads using MiXCR and keeps one entry per CDR3 protein. The repertoire has 70,000 to 95,000 distinct CDR3 sequences, around 16% of them found once; the top ten carry around a fifth. Sequencing was performed on PBMCs, mostly from graft donor cells, taken 180 days after TCRalphabeta/CD19-depleted stem cell transplant. The receptors shown here come from a male patient under 10 years old who had a stem cell transplant for acute lymphoblastic leukemia, so the T cells may come from the graft donor. Both conserved end residues are part of each CDR3. Fields, in order: clone size, J gene, V gene, D gene, CDR3 DNA, CDR3 protein. D genes are given only for firm matches. Some rows have no size entry. The others give once, few or many, or a class for an expanded clone.

>few|TRBJ2-3|TRBV7-2|.
TGTGCCAGCAGCTCCCGACCCCCTCAGGGGAATACGCAGTATTTT
CASSSRPPQGNTQYF
>few|TRBJ1-2|TRBV5-1|.
TGCGCCAGCAGACCTCCCTACAGGAGCCGTGGGTATGGCTACACCTTC
CASRPPYRSRGYGYTF
>.|TRBJ2-7|TRBV21-1|.
TGTGCCAGCAGCAGCGAGCAGTACTTC
CASSSEQYF
>.|TRBJ1-2|TRBV10-3|.
TGTGCCACCCGAGACAGTGTTAACTATGGCTACACCTTC
CATRDSVNYGYTF
>.|TRBJ1-1|TRBV12-3/TRBV12-4|.
TGTGCCAGCTCCAGGAATACGAACACTGAAGCTTTCTTT
CASSRNTNTEAFF
>few|TRBJ2-7|TRBV6-2/TRBV6-3|TRBD1
TGTGCCAGCAGTTACGTCGGGACAGGGGGGGCCTACGAGCAGTACTTC
CASSYVGTGGAYEQYF
>.|TRBJ2-1|TRBV7-9|.
TGTGCCAGCAGCCCGCGACTAGCAGGGGGTGAGCAGATCTTC
CASSPRLAGGEQIF
>.|TRBJ1-3|TRBV7-8|.
TGTGCCAGCAGCTTACAGGGACGCTCTGGAAGCACCATATATTTT
CASSLQGRSGSTIYF
>.|TRBJ1-2|TRBV28|.
TGTGCCAGCAGTTTGAGGGCAGGGAACTATGGCTACACCTTC
CASSLRAGNYGYTF
>.|TRBJ1-2|TRBV5-6|.
TGTGCCAGCAGAGGGGAATATTCTAACTATGGCTACACCTTC
CASRGEYSNYGYTF
>.|TRBJ2-1|TRBV15|.
TGTGCCACCAGCATAGCGGCCCGCTGGGAGCAGTTCTTC
CATSIAARWEQFF
>.|TRBJ2-6|TRBV12-3/TRBV12-4|.
TGTGCCAGCAGTTCCCGACAGCGCGCCTCTTGGGGGGCCAACGTCCTGACTTTC
CASSSRQRASWGANVLTF
>many|TRBJ1-1|TRBV10-1|TRBD1
TGCGCCAGCAGTCTCTCCGGGACAGCAACGAACACTGAAGCTTTCTTT
CASSLSGTATNTEAFF
>few|TRBJ2-3|TRBV7-6|TRBD2
TGTGCCAGCAGCCCAAATCTAGCGGGCGGGCTCACAGATACGCAGTATTTT
CASSPNLAGGLTDTQYF
>few|TRBJ1-1|TRBV7-2|.
TGTGCCAGCAGCTTAGACAGGAACACTGAAGCTTTCTTT
CASSLDRNTEAFF
>.|TRBJ2-5|TRBV10-3|.
TGTGCCATCAGTGTAGGGGGGGACCAAGAGACCCAGTACTTC
CAISVGGDQETQYF
>.|TRBJ2-7|TRBV12-3/TRBV12-4|TRBD1
TGTGCCAGCAGTTTGCGGACAGGGGGGAACGAGCAGTACTTC
CASSLRTGGNEQYF
>.|TRBJ2-1|TRBV7-2|TRBD2
TGTGCCAGCAGCTCAAAGGGCTTAGCGGGGGGGCGGGATGAGCAGTTCTTC
CASSSKGLAGGRDEQFF
>many|TRBJ2-3|TRBV5-6|.
TGTGCCAGCAGCCGAAGGGCGGCAGATACGCAGTATTTT
CASSRRAADTQYF
>.|TRBJ1-5|TRBV5-6|.
TGTGCCAGCAGCTTGGAAAAGGGATTTGAAAAGAATCAGCCCCAGCATTTT
CASSLEKGFEKNQPQHF
>few|TRBJ1-1|TRBV15|TRBD1
TGTGCCACCAGCAGAGGCCAGGGGGCAGACACTGAAGCTTTCTTT
CATSRGQGADTEAFF
>.|TRBJ1-1|TRBV20-1|.
TGCAGTGCTAGAGATTTCCAGGGCCCTATGAACACTGAAGCTTTCTTT
CSARDFQGPMNTEAFF
>many|TRBJ1-1|TRBV20-1|TRBD1
TGCAGTGTAATCCCGTCAAACAGGGGTAGGGGCGTGGACACTGAAGCTTTCTTT
CSVIPSNRGRGVDTEAFF
>many|TRBJ2-3|TRBV5-1|.
TGCGCCAGCAGCTTGGGGATTACAGATACGCAGTATTTT
CASSLGITDTQYF
>few|TRBJ1-2|TRBV5-6|.
TGTGCCAGCAGCTTGATTGGGGAATCGGAGTATGGCTACACCTTC
CASSLIGESEYGYTF
>few|TRBJ2-5|TRBV19|TRBD2
TGTGCCAGTGGCGGGACTATCCAAGAGACCCAGTACTTC
CASGGTIQETQYF
>few|TRBJ2-5|TRBV12-3/TRBV12-4|.
TGTGCCAGCAGTATTACGCCGGGGTTCCAAGAGACCCAGTACTTC
CASSITPGFQETQYF
>few|TRBJ2-1|TRBV7-6|TRBD2
TGTGCCAGCAGCTTAGAGTTGGGAGGGGACAATGAGCAGTTCTTC
CASSLELGGDNEQFF
>once|TRBJ1-3|TRBV12-3/TRBV12-4|.
TGTGCCAACAGTTTGGCTGGAAACACCATATATTTT
CANSLAGNTIYF
>few|TRBJ1-1|TRBV5-1|TRBD1
TGCGCCAGCAGCCCCTGGACAGGGAGGGTGAACACTGAAGCTTTCTTT
CASSPWTGRVNTEAFF
>.|TRBJ2-7|TRBV20-1|.
TGCAGTGCTAGTTCGCGGGGGCTGGTCGAGCAGTACTTC
CSASSRGLVEQYF
>few|TRBJ1-1|TRBV4-1|TRBD1
TGCGCCAGCAGCCACCCAGGGGGCGGCGTAACTGAAGCTTTCTTT
CASSHPGGGVTEAFF
>.|TRBJ2-5|TRBV7-9|.
TGTGCCAGCAGCTTAAGTCGCGCGGCAGAACGAGAGACCCAGTACTTC
CASSLSRAAERETQYF
>.|TRBJ1-2|TRBV5-6|TRBD1
TGTGCCAGCAGCTTAAGGGGGCTCTATGGCTACACCTTC
CASSLRGLYGYTF
>.|TRBJ2-5|TRBV12-3/TRBV12-4|.
TGTGCCAGCAGCCTCCAGGGGATGGAGACCCAGTACTTC
CASSLQGMETQYF
>.|TRBJ2-2|TRBV12-3/TRBV12-4|.
TGTGCCAGCAGTCCCGGGACACCAACCGCGAACACCGGGGAGCTGTTTTTT
CASSPGTPTANTGELFF
>.|TRBJ2-2|TRBV5-1|TRBD2
TGCGCCAGCTGCGGATCGGCTAGCGGGGGGACTTCCTTCACCGGGGAGCTGTTTTTT
CASCGSASGGTSFTGELFF
>many|TRBJ1-1|TRBV20-1|.
TGCAGTGCTAGTTTGGCGCGTAGCACTGAAGCTTTCTTT
CSASLARSTEAFF
>few|TRBJ2-7|TRBV7-9|TRBD1
TGTGCCAGCAGCCCCGGACAGGTCGCATACGAGCAGTACTTC
CASSPGQVAYEQYF
>many|TRBJ2-2|TRBV4-2|.
TGTGCCAGCAGCCAAGTAGGAGAGCGAGAAGCCGGGGAGCTGTTTTTT
CASSQVGEREAGELFF
>many|TRBJ2-1|TRBV12-3/TRBV12-4|.
TGTGCCAGCAGTTCCTCAGTGACCCGCGATGAGCAGTTCTTC
CASSSSVTRDEQFF
>.|TRBJ2-7|TRBV7-2|.
TGTGCCAGCAGCTTAGAGGCAGGAACGTACGAGCAGTACTTC
CASSLEAGTYEQYF
>many|TRBJ2-7|TRBV4-2|TRBD1
TGTGCCAGCAGCCTGGCCGGGACAGGGATGTACGAGCAGTACTTC
CASSLAGTGMYEQYF
>.|TRBJ2-7|TRBV15|.
TGTGCCACCAGCAGCCCGGCGTCAGGTCCTCCCTCCTACGAGCAGTACTTC
CATSSPASGPPSYEQYF
>few|TRBJ2-5|TRBV9|TRBD2
TGTGCCAGCAGCGCAAGCGGGGGGGCCCAAGAGACCCAGTACTTC
CASSASGGAQETQYF
>few|TRBJ2-2|TRBV20-1|TRBD2
TGCAGTGCCCCCCTCGCGGGGGGTAGAACCGGGGAGCTGTTTTTT
CSAPLAGGRTGELFF
>few|TRBJ2-7|TRBV7-6|TRBD2
TGTGCCAGCAGTTCTAGCGGGGAGTACGGCGAGCAGTACTTC
CASSSSGEYGEQYF
>.|TRBJ1-1|TRBV5-1|TRBD1
TGCGCCAGCAGCTTTAAGACAGGGGGCGTTATGAACACTGAAGCTTTCTTT
CASSFKTGGVMNTEAFF
>few|TRBJ2-2|TRBV12-3/TRBV12-4|TRBD2
TGTGCCAGCAGTCGGGGGGGGCTGGGCACCGGGGAGCTGTTTTTT
CASSRGGLGTGELFF
>.|TRBJ1-6|TRBV27|TRBD1
TGTGCCACCTTAACGTATGCGGACAGGGCTTCACCCCTCCACTTT
CATLTYADRASPLHF
>many|TRBJ2-1|TRBV6-2/TRBV6-3|.
TGTGCCAGCAGTTATCTTTCAGGGGTCAATGAGCAGTTCTTC
CASSYLSGVNEQFF
>.|TRBJ1-2|TRBV20-1|TRBD1
TGCAGTGCTAGTTCCCCGGACAGGGGTTACTATGGCTACACCTTC
CSASSPDRGYYGYTF
>few|TRBJ2-5|TRBV10-3|.
TGTGCCATCAGTGTAAGGGCAGACGGAGAGACCCAGTACTTC
CAISVRADGETQYF
>.|TRBJ1-1|TRBV6-1|.
TGTGCCAGCATCGCTTGGGCGGGCACTGAAGCTTTCTTT
CASIAWAGTEAFF
>few|TRBJ2-2|TRBV4-3|.
TGCGCCAGCAGCCAAGACCTAGACTACACCGGGGAGCTGTTTTTT
CASSQDLDYTGELFF
>few|TRBJ1-1|TRBV5-1|.
TGCGCCAGCAGCCCGGTGGCAGGGGCGAACACTGAAGCTTTCTTT
CASSPVAGANTEAFF
>.|TRBJ2-7|TRBV6-2/TRBV6-3|.
TGTGCCAGCGCTCCCCAATGGGTTACCAGCTCCTACGAGCAGTACTTC
CASAPQWVTSSYEQYF
>few|TRBJ2-2|TRBV7-2|TRBD1
TGTGCCAGCAGCTTAGTTTGGCAGGGGGCGAACACCGGGGAGCTGTTTTTT
CASSLVWQGANTGELFF